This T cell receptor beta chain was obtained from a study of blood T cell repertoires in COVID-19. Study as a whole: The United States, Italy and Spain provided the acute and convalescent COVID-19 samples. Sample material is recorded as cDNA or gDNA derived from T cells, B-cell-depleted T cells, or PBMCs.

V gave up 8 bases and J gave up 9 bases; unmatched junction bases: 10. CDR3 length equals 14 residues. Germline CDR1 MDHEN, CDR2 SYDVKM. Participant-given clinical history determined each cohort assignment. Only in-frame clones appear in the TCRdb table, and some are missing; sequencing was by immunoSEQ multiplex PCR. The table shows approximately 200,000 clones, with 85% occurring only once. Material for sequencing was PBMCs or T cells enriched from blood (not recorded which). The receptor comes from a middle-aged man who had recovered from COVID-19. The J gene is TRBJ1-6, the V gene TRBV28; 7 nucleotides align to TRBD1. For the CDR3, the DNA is TGTGCCAGCGGGCCGGGACAGAGGTCTTCACCCCTCCACTTT. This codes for CASGPGQRSSPLHF.